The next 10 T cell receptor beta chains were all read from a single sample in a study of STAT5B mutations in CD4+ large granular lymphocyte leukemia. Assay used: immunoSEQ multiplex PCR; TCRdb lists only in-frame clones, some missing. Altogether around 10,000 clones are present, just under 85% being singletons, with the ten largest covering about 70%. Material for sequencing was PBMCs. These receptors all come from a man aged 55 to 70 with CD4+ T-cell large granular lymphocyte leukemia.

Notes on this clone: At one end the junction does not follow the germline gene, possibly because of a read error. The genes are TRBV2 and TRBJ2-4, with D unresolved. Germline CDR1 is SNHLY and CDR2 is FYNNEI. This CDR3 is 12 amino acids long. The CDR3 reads CASSPPTPRILF. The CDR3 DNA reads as TGTGCCAGCAGTCCACCGACACCCCGTATCCTCTTC.

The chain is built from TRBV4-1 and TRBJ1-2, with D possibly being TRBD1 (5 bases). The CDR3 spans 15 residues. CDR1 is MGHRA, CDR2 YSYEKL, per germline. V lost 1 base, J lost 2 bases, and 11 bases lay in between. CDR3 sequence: CASSQVGGENYGYTF. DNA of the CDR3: TGCGCCAGCAGCCAAGTAGGAGGGGAAAACTATGGCTACACCTTC.

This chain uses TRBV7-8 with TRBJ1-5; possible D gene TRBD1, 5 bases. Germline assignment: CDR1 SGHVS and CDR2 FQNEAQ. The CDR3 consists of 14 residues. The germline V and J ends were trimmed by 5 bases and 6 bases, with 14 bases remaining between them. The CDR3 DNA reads TGTGCCAGCAGCCCTCGGGGGGATCTTCAGCCCCAGCATTTT. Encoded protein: CASSPRGDLQPQHF.

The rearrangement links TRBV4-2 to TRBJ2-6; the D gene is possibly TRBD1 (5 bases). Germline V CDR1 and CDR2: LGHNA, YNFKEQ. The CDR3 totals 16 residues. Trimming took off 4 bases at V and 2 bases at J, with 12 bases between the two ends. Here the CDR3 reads CASSPQVGPGANVLTF. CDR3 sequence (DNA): TGTGCCAGCAGCCCTCAGGTGGGGCCTGGGGCCAACGTCCTGACTTTC.

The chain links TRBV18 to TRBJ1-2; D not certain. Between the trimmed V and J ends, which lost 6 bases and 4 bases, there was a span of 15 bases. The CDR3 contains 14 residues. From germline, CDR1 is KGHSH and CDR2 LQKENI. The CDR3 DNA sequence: TGTGCCAGCTCCGCGTGGAGGGATCCCTATGGCTACACCTTC. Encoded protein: CASSAWRDPYGYTF.

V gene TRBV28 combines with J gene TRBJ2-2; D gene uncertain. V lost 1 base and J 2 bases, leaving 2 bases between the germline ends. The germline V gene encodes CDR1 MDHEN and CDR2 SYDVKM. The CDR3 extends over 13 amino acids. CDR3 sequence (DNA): TGTGCCAGCAGTTTATATAACACCGGGGAGCTGTTTTTT. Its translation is CASSLYNTGELFF.

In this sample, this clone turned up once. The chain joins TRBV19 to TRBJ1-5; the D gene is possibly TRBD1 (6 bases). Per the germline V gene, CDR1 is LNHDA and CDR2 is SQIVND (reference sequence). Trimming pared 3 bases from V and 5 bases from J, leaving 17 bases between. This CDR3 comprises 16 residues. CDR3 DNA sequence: TGTGCCAGTAGTATTTCAGGGGCGCCCCTCGATCAGCCCCAGCATTTT. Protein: CASSISGAPLDQPQHF.

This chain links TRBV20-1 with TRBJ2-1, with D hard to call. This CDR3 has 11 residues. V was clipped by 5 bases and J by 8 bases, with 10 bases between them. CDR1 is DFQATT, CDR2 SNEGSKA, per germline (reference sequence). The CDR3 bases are TGCAGTGCTGCACTAAGGGATGAGCAGTTCTTC. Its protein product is CSAALRDEQFF.

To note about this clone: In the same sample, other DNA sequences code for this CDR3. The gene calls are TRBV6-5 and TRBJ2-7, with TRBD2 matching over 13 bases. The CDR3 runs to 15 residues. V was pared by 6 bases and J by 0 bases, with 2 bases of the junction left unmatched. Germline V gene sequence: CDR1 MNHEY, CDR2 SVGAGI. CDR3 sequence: CASRGTSGDSYEQYF. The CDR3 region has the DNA TGTGCCAGCAGGGGGACTAGCGGGGACTCCTACGAGCAGTACTTC.

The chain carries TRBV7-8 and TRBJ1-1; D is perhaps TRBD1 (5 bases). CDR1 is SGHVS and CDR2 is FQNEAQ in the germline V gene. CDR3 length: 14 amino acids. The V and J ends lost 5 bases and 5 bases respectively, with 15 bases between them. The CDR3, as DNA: TGTGCCAGCAGCCTAGGGGTCGGTGTAACTGAAGCTTTCTTT. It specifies CASSLGVGVTEAFF.